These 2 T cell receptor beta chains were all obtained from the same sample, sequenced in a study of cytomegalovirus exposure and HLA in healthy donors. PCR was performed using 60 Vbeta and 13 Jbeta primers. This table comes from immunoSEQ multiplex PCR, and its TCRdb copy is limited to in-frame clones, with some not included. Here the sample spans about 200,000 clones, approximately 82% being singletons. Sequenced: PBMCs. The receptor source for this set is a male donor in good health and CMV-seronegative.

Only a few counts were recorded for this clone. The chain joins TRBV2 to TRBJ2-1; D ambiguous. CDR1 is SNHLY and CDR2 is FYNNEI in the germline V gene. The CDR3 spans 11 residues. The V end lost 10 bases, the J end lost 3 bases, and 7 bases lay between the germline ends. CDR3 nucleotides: TGTGCCATCGGTAGCTACAATGAGCAGTTCTTC. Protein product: CAIGSYNEQFF. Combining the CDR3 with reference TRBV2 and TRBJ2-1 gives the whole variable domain EPEVTQTPSHQVTQMGQEVILRCVPISNHLYFYWYRQILGQKVEFLVSFYNNEISEKSEIFDDQFSVERPDGSNFTLKIRSTKLEDSAMYFCAIGSYNEQFFGPGTRLTVL.

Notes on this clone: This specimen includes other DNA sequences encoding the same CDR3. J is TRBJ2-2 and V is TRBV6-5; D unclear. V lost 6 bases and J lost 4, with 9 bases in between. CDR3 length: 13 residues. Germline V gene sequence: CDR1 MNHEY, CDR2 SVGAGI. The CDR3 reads CASRSRGTGELFF. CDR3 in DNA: TGTGCCAGCAGGTCTAGAGGCACCGGGGAGCTGTTTTTT.